These 25 T cell receptor beta chains came from one sample sequenced in a study of blood T cells in healthy people across ages. Sample-barcoded 5' priming and a J-beta primer mix drove a second PCR of roughly 7 to 11 cycles. From the 5' RACE reads, TCRdb called clonotypes with MiXCR, one entry per CDR3 protein. The profile covers about 900,000 distinct CDR3 sequences, with around 49% appearing a single time and 13% taken by the ten largest. The sequenced sample was blood. These receptors all come from a young man in good health.

The V and J genes are TRBV5-1 and TRBJ2-7, with D hard to call. Per the germline V gene, CDR1 is SGHRS and CDR2 is YFSETQ. Trimming removed 2 bases at V and 7 bases at J, with 16 bases between. The CDR3 runs to 14 residues. The CDR3 protein is CASSFLSSYNEQYF. Written as DNA, the CDR3 is TGCGCCAGCAGCTTCTTGAGCTCCTACAATGAGCAGTACTTC.

The V and J genes are TRBV27 and TRBJ2-7; no definite D call. V was pared by 7 bases and J by 0 bases, with 13 bases between. The germline V gene encodes CDR1 MNHEY and CDR2 SMNVEV (reference sequence). The length of the CDR3 is 14 residues. CDR3 sequence: CASNTNGSSYEQYF. The CDR3, as DNA: TGTGCCAGCAACACGAACGGAAGCTCCTACGAGCAGTACTTC.

This clonotype was seen a few times. V usage is TRBV5-5 and J usage is TRBJ2-3, with 13 nucleotides matching TRBD2. J was trimmed by 3 bases and V by 5 bases; bases with no gene match: 12. The germline gives CDR1 SGHKS, CDR2 YYEKEE (reference sequence). The CDR3 has 18 residues. CDR3 coding DNA: TGTGCCAGCAGACGGGAGCAGATGACTAGCGGGGGGACAGATACGCAGTATTTT. As protein: CASRREQMTSGGTDTQYF.

This clonotype has at least ten counts. V usage is TRBV5-6 and J usage is TRBJ2-3, with a possible D match to TRBD1 (5 bases). V dropped 0 bases and J dropped 0 bases, with 8 bases sitting between them. This CDR3 has 15 residues. Germline-derived CDR1 and CDR2 are SGHDT and YYEEEE. For the CDR3, the DNA is TGTGCCAGCAGCTTGGGTGGGGCTAGCACAGATACGCAGTATTTT. This codes for CASSLGGASTDTQYF.

The chain combines TRBV28 with TRBJ2-5; the D call may be TRBD1 or TRBD2 (5 bases each). This CDR3 has 14 amino acids. Trimming removed 7 bases from V and 6 bases from J, with 18 bases in between. Germline values: CDR1 MDHEN, CDR2 SYDVKM. The CDR3 sequence: CASTPMGTLKTQYF. CDR3 DNA: TGTGCCAGCACCCCGATGGGGACCCTAAAGACCCAGTACTTC.

This clonotype showed up many times. The V and J genes are TRBV20-1 and TRBJ1-3; D is perhaps TRBD1 (6 bases). This CDR3 has 15 residues. Per germline, CDR1 DFQATT and CDR2 SNEGSKA (reference sequence). V was shortened by 3 bases and J by 1 base, with 13 bases between the two germline ends. CDR3 nucleotides: TGCAGTGCTAGCCCGATACAGGGTTCTGGAAACACCATATATTTT. Protein product: CSASPIQGSGNTIYF.

The V call is TRBV6-2 or TRBV6-3, the J call TRBJ1-1, with D tentatively TRBD1 (6 bases). Trimming left V 5 bases short and J 0 bases short, with 22 bases between. Germline V gives CDR1 MNHEY, CDR2 SVGEGT. CDR3 length: 18 residues. CDR3 DNA sequence: TGTGCCAGCAGTCCCCTTGCGTTAGGGGGGGACATGAACACTGAAGCTTTCTTT. It yields the protein CASSPLALGGDMNTEAFF.

This clonotype occurred a few times. J is TRBJ2-3 and V is TRBV4-2, with 7 bases aligning to TRBD2. Trimming removed 5 bases from V and 4 bases from J; junction bases left unmatched: 15. This CDR3 has 17 amino acids. The germline V gene has CDR1 LGHNA and CDR2 YNFKEQ. This CDR3 is CASSDPSTGGLSDTQYF. The DNA of the CDR3 is TGTGCCAGCAGCGACCCTTCTACGGGGGGATTATCAGATACGCAGTATTTT.

The sample holds a few counts of this clonotype. This chain links TRBV7-6 with TRBJ2-2, with a weak D call TRBD1 (5 bases). CDR1 SGHVS and CDR2 FNYEAQ come from the germline V gene. V shed 5 bases and J shed 0 bases, with 7 bases lying between them. The CDR3 has 14 amino acids. The CDR3 region has the DNA TGTGCCAGCAGCCGACAGCCGAACACCGGGGAGCTGTTTTTT. Translating gives CASSRQPNTGELFF.

There are a few counts of this clonotype. The genes are TRBV29-1 and TRBJ2-4; 10 bases are a match to TRBD1. This CDR3 contains 13 residues. Germline V gene lookup returns CDR1 SQVTM and CDR2 ANQGSEA. Trimming cost V 6 bases and J 5 bases; bases outside gene matches: 4. The CDR3, as DNA: TGCAGCGTAGGGACAGGGGCGGAAAACATTCAGTACTTC. The encoded protein is CSVGTGAENIQYF.

The chain uses TRBV12-3 or TRBV12-4 and TRBJ2-7; D tentatively reads TRBD1 or TRBD2 (6 bases each). Trimming cost V 3 bases and J 1 base, with 13 bases left between them. The length of the CDR3 is 15 residues. This CDR3 is CASSFGGTTSYEQYF. In nucleotides, the CDR3 is TGTGCCAGCAGTTTTGGGGGGACAACTTCCTACGAGCAGTACTTC.

The chain has TRBV6-5 and TRBJ1-1, with unresolved D. Trimming took 6 bases from V and 3 from J, leaving 14 bases between them. The germline V gene has CDR1 MNHEY and CDR2 SVGAGI. The CDR3 runs 14 residues. The CDR3 bases are TGTGCCAGCAGCCCGGGCGGGGATGACACTGAAGCTTTCTTT. Its translation is CASSPGGDDTEAFF.

The chain carries TRBV27 and TRBJ2-4, with a possible D match to TRBD1 (5 bases). The CDR3 totals 11 residues. Germline CDR1 and CDR2: MNHEY and SMNVEV (reference sequence). V was cut by 6 bases and J by 9 bases, with 9 bases left in between. CDR3 sequence: CASRDICIQYF. CDR3 bases: TGTGCCAGCAGGGACATCTGCATTCAGTACTTC.

This clonotype has just a few counts. The chain uses TRBV5-1 and TRBJ2-3; weak D call: TRBD1 (6 bases). CDR3 length: 14 residues. Germline CDR1 and CDR2: SGHRS and YFSETQ. V was shortened by 0 bases and J by 5 bases, with 10 bases between the two germline ends. The CDR3 bases are TGCGCCAGCAGCTTGGCCAGGGGCCAAGATACGCAGTATTTT. Its translation: CASSLARGQDTQYF.

The chain joins TRBV5-6 to TRBJ1-1; D is undetermined. V dropped 4 bases and J dropped 0 bases, with 7 bases sitting between them. Germline CDR1 reads SGHDT; CDR2 reads YYEEEE. The CDR3 spans 13 residues. DNA of the CDR3: TGTGCCAGCAGCCCCGTTCTGAACACTGAAGCTTTCTTT. This translates into CASSPVLNTEAFF.

In its sample, this clonotype was seen a few times. The chain links TRBV6-2 or TRBV6-3 to TRBJ2-2; possibly TRBD1 for D (5 bases). The CDR3 contains 13 residues. V lost 10 bases, J lost 6 bases, and 15 bases lay in between. Germline V gene data show CDR1 as MNHEY and CDR2 as SVGEGT. The CDR3 is CAIRPTGSGELFF. In DNA, the CDR3 is TGTGCCATTCGCCCTACAGGATCCGGGGAGCTGTTTTTT.

This clonotype was seen repeatedly, ten times or more. The V call is TRBV24-1, the J call TRBJ2-3; no clear D. The CDR3 contains 16 residues. V lost 0 bases and J 0 bases, leaving 9 bases between the germline ends. CDR1 and CDR2 (germline): KGHDR, SFDVKD. The chain's CDR3 is CATSDLSSPSTDTQYF. CDR3 coding DNA: TGTGCCACCAGTGATTTGAGCAGCCCTAGCACAGATACGCAGTATTTT.

The rearrangement links TRBV10-3 to TRBJ1-6; 11 bases match TRBD1. CDR1 is ENHRY, CDR2 SYGVKD, per germline. The CDR3 is 17 residues long. V shed 0 bases, J shed 10 bases, and the junction held 8 bases outside the gene matches. CDR3 protein: CAISESGTGGGGSPLHF. Written as DNA, the CDR3 is TGTGCCATCAGTGAGTCCGGGACAGGGGGAGGAGGATCACCCCTCCACTTT.

The chain recombines TRBV2 with TRBJ2-7; D call uncertain. The CDR3 runs to 14 residues. CDR1 and CDR2 from the germline V gene are SNHLY and FYNNEI. V shed 5 bases and J shed 1 base, with 12 bases lying between them. CDR3 sequence (DNA): TGTGCCAGCAGTAAGGACCCCATTTCCTACGAGCAGTACTTC. It codes for CASSKDPISYEQYF. The variable domain in full, completed from reference TRBV2 and TRBJ2-7, reads EPEVTQTPSHQVTQMGQEVILRCVPISNHLYFYWYRQILGQKVEFLVSFYNNEISEKSEIFDDQFSVERPDGSNFTLKIRSTKLEDSAMYFCASSKDPISYEQYFGPGTRLTVT.

The table lists this clonotype with many counts. The chain recombines TRBV3-1 with TRBJ2-1; 9 bases map to TRBD1. The CDR3 has 17 residues. Germline CDR1 and CDR2: LGHDT and YNNKEL (reference sequence). Trimming took 0 bases from V and 5 from J; bases not matched to a gene: 8. The CDR3 sequence: CASSQELGTGSDNEQFF. CDR3 bases: TGTGCCAGCAGCCAAGAGCTAGGGACAGGGAGTGACAATGAGCAGTTCTTC.

The chain is built from TRBV2 and TRBJ1-5, with D perhaps matching TRBD1 (6 bases). Germline V lookup: CDR1 SNHLY, CDR2 FYNNEI. This CDR3 has 15 amino acids. V lost 2 bases to trimming and J lost 2 bases, with 10 bases between them. The CDR3, as DNA: TGTGCCAGCAGTGAAAGCAGGGGCGGCAATCAGCCCCAGCATTTT. Translation: CASSESRGGNQPQHF. Looking up the rest from reference TRBV2 and TRBJ1-5 gives the full variable domain: EPEVTQTPSHQVTQMGQEVILRCVPISNHLYFYWYRQILGQKVEFLVSFYNNEISEKSEIFDDQFSVERPDGSNFTLKIRSTKLEDSAMYFCASSESRGGNQPQHFGDGTRLSIL.

V is TRBV5-1 and J is TRBJ2-5; TRBD2 is a possible D gene (5 bases). Germline CDR1 SGHRS, CDR2 YFSETQ. Trimming took 1 base from V and 5 from J, leaving 12 bases between them. This CDR3 has 14 amino acids. The CDR3 nucleotides are TGCGCCAGCAGCTTGATGGTAACGGGGGAGACCCAGTACTTC. Amino acid sequence: CASSLMVTGETQYF. The full variable domain, rest sourced from reference TRBV5-1 and TRBJ2-5, is KAGVTQTPRYLIKTRGQQVTLSCSPISGHRSVSWYQQTPGQGLQFLFEYFSETQRNKGNFPGRFSGRQFSNSRSEMNVSTLELGDSALYLCASSLMVTGETQYFGPGTRLLVL.

This clonotype was counted between two and nine times. The CDR3 DNA reads TGTGCCAGCACCCGTCTACAGGGTAAACAAGAGACCCAGTACTTC. It codes for CASTRLQGKQETQYF. J is TRBJ2-5 and V is TRBV5-5, with TRBD1 as a possible D gene (6 bases). From germline, CDR1 is SGHKS and CDR2 YYEKEE (reference sequence). The CDR3 loop spans 15 amino acids. Trimming cost V 6 bases and J 2 bases, with 17 bases left between them.

This chain links TRBV6-1 with TRBJ2-5; D is undetermined. Trimming stripped 1 base from V and 1 base from J, with 4 bases between. Germline values: CDR1 MNHNS, CDR2 SASEGT. The CDR3 length is 13 residues. The CDR3 nucleotides are TGTGCCAGCAGTGAAGTGGGCCAAGAGACCCAGTACTTC. Protein: CASSEVGQETQYF.

This chain joins TRBV29-1 and TRBJ2-2; D may correspond to TRBD1 or TRBD2 (5 bases each). V lost 5 bases and J 6 bases, leaving 13 bases between the germline ends. CDR1 SQVTM and CDR2 ANQGSEA come from the germline V gene. CDR3 size: 13 residues. The CDR3 loop is CSVSRDLAGELFF. The CDR3 coding sequence is TGCAGCGTTTCCAGGGACCTCGCCGGGGAGCTGTTTTTT.